The 31 T cell receptor beta chains below come from one sample, sequenced in a study of blood T cell repertoires in COVID-19. Some clones are missing from TCRdb's copy, which holds only in-frame ones; the method was immunoSEQ multiplex PCR. This table holds 300,000 to 350,000 clones, 70% to 90% found once. Sequencing was carried out using PBMCs or T cells enriched from blood (not recorded which). Receptors were obtained from a young man who had recovered from COVID-19.

The chain employs TRBV11-2 and TRBJ1-1; D may be TRBD1 (5 bases). Germline-derived CDR1 and CDR2 are SGHAT and FQNNGV. Trimming pared 3 bases from V and 1 base from J, leaving 6 bases between. The CDR3 is 13 residues long. CDR3 protein: CASSFGGNTEAFF. The CDR3 DNA reads TGTGCCAGCAGCTTCGGGGGGAACACTGAAGCTTTCTTT. Based on the CDR3 plus reference TRBV11-2 and TRBJ1-1, the full variable domain is EAGVAQSPRYKIIEKRQSVAFWCNPISGHATLYWYQQILGQGPKLLIQFQNNGVVDDSQLPKDRFSAERLKGVDSTLKIQPAKLEDSAVYLCASSFGGNTEAFFGQGTRLTVV.

The chain links TRBV9 to TRBJ1-1; D possibly corresponds to TRBD1 (5 bases). This CDR3 has 16 amino acids. V was clipped by 0 bases and J by 5 bases, with 17 bases between them. Germline values: CDR1 SGDLS, CDR2 YYNGEE. The CDR3 region is CASSVGFVGRGTEAFF. CDR3 bases: TGTGCCAGCAGCGTAGGTTTTGTGGGACGGGGGACTGAAGCTTTCTTT.

The V gene is TRBV30, the J gene TRBJ1-6; the D is unclear. The germline V gene has CDR1 GTSNPN and CDR2 SVGIG (reference sequence). The ends were cut back, 0 bases at V and 9 bases at J, with 18 bases in the middle. This CDR3 spans 16 amino acids. The CDR3 DNA sequence: TGTGCCTGGAGTGTATGGGGTGGAGCGGTAGGTTCACCCCTCCACTTT. Translation gives CAWSVWGGAVGSPLHF.

The chain links TRBV5-1 to TRBJ2-3; 7 nucleotides match TRBD1. V was clipped by 0 bases and J by 3 bases; unmatched bases: 4. The CDR3 has 15 residues. Germline CDR1 and CDR2: SGHRS and YFSETQ. CDR3 in amino acids: CASSLVDRLTDTQYF. The CDR3 DNA sequence: TGCGCCAGCAGCTTGGTGGACAGGTTAACAGATACGCAGTATTTT.

The chain employs TRBV18 and TRBJ1-1; D gene ambiguous. This CDR3 is built from 17 residues. Germline assignment: CDR1 KGHSH and CDR2 LQKENI. The V gene lost 1 base and the J gene lost 5 bases, with 20 bases spanning the gap. CDR3 nucleotides: TGTGCCAGCTCACCACTCCCCGGTCCGACGGAGGGAACTGAAGCTTTCTTT. This sequence encodes CASSPLPGPTEGTEAFF.

The genes are TRBV7-9 and TRBJ2-5; TRBD2 is a possible D gene (6 bases). V was shortened by 2 bases and J by 3 bases, with 13 bases between the two germline ends. Germline lookup yields CDR1 SEHNR and CDR2 FQNEAQ (reference sequence). The CDR3 runs to 15 residues. CDR3 bases: TGTGCCAGCAGCTTAAGGGCCGGGGGTGAAGAGACCCAGTACTTC. It translates to CASSLRAGGEETQYF.

The chain links TRBV19 to TRBJ1-5, with D unresolved. CDR1 LNHDA and CDR2 SQIVND come from the germline V gene (reference sequence). V lost 0 bases to trimming and J lost 9 bases, with 12 bases between them. The CDR3 length is 14 residues. CDR3 region: CASSIDPVNRPQHF. CDR3 DNA sequence: TGTGCCAGTAGTATAGATCCGGTAAACAGGCCCCAGCATTTT.

This clone appeared a few times. The chain is built from TRBV7-2 and TRBJ2-2, with 9 bases aligning to TRBD1. Germline CDR1 reads SGHTA; CDR2 reads FQGNSA. CDR3 size: 16 residues. Trimming at V came to 5 bases and at J to 0 bases, leaving 4 bases not matched to a gene. The chain's CDR3 is CASSPTGGSNTGELFF. CDR3 nucleotide sequence: TGTGCCAGCAGCCCTACAGGGGGCTCGAACACCGGGGAGCTGTTTTTT.

V and J are TRBV30 and TRBJ1-4; a possible D gene is TRBD1 (5 bases). The CDR3 loop spans 11 amino acids. Trimming cost V 5 bases and J 10 bases, with 11 bases left between them. CDR1 is GTSNPN, CDR2 SVGIG, per germline (reference sequence). CDR3 in amino acids: CAWESGGKLFF. In DNA form, the CDR3 reads TGTGCCTGGGAGTCGGGGGGAAAACTGTTTTTT.

This clone appeared a single time. The chain uses TRBV5-6 and TRBJ2-7; D is unresolved. Deletions cut 1 base from V and 1 base from J, with 18 bases between. The CDR3 loop spans 17 amino acids. Germline V gene data show CDR1 as SGHDT and CDR2 as YYEEEE. The CDR3 nucleotides are TGTGCCAGCAGCTTGTGGGTAAAGCGAACGGTTTCCTACGAGCAGTACTTC. This codes for CASSLWVKRTVSYEQYF.

This sequence joins TRBV4-3 and TRBJ1-2; D perhaps matches TRBD1 (5 bases). This CDR3 is built from 15 residues. V was shortened by 0 bases and J by 3 bases, with 11 bases between the two germline ends. Germline V gene data show CDR1 as LGHNA and CDR2 as YSLEER. CDR3 nucleotide sequence: TGCGCCAGCAGCCAAGAACGCAGGGCCGACTATGGCTACACCTTC. This gives the protein CASSQERRADYGYTF.

V gene TRBV7-8 combines with J gene TRBJ2-7; TRBD1 might be the D (6 bases). V was trimmed by 0 bases and J by 5 bases, leaving 17 bases between them. The CDR3 is 16 residues long. Germline loops: CDR1 SGHVS, CDR2 FQNEAQ. CDR3 bases: TGTGCCAGCAGCTTAGCGGTTCTGCACAGGGCCAACGAGCAGTACTTC. Protein: CASSLAVLHRANEQYF. Using reference TRBV7-8 and TRBJ2-7 for the parts outside the CDR3, the full variable domain is GAGVSQSPRYKVAKRGQDVALRCDPISGHVSLFWYQQALGQGPEFLTYFQNEAQLDKSGLPSDRFFAERPEGSVSTLKIQRTQQEDSAVYLCASSLAVLHRANEQYFGPGTRLTVT.

V and J are TRBV6-5 and TRBJ2-7; 14 bases align to TRBD2. Germline lookup yields CDR1 MNHEY and CDR2 SVGAGI. The length of the CDR3 is 15 residues. V gave up 5 bases and J gave up 5 bases; unmatched junction bases: 5. The CDR3 is CASSRLAGGSDEQYF. The CDR3 DNA sequence: TGTGCCAGCAGTCGACTAGCGGGGGGGTCGGACGAGCAGTACTTC.

This clone came up once. This sequence joins TRBV29-1 and TRBJ1-2; D ambiguous. The CDR3 sequence is 11 residues long. Trimming took off 2 bases at V and 7 bases at J, with 8 bases between the two ends. Germline V gives CDR1 SQVTM, CDR2 ANQGSEA. The chain's CDR3 is CSVEQLIGYTF. The DNA of the CDR3 is TGCAGCGTTGAACAGTTGATTGGCTACACCTTC.

As for this clone: A read error may produce the germline difference seen at one junction end. The CDR3 nucleotides are TGCAGAGTTGCCGGGAACTATGGCTACACCTTC. Translating it yields CRVAGNYGYTF. V and J are TRBV29-1 and TRBJ1-2; D is undetermined. The germline V gene encodes CDR1 SQVTM and CDR2 ANQGSEA. This CDR3 contains 11 residues. Full variable domain (missing parts from reference TRBV29-1 and TRBJ1-2): SAVISQKPSRDICQRGTSLTIQCQVDSQVTMMFWYRQQPGQSLTLIATANQGSEATYESGFVIDKFPISRPNLTFSTLTVSNMSPEDSSIYLCRVAGNYGYTFGSGTRLTVV.

V gene TRBV19 combines with J gene TRBJ1-5; the D is unclear. CDR1 is LNHDA, CDR2 SQIVND, per germline (reference sequence). The CDR3 sequence is 15 residues long. Deletions cut 4 bases from V and 2 bases from J, with 12 bases between. This CDR3 reads CASSTPDVGNQPQHF. The CDR3 DNA reads as TGTGCCAGTAGTACACCCGATGTAGGCAATCAGCCCCAGCATTTT.

The CDR3 DNA is TGTGCCAGCAGTGAACAACCGGGACAGGGAACGAATGAGCAGTTCTTC. Its translation: CASSEQPGQGTNEQFF. This chain links TRBV6-1 with TRBJ2-1; 9 positions agree with TRBD1. Looked up from germline, CDR1 is MNHNS and CDR2 is SASEGT. V was pared by 2 bases and J by 7 bases, with 9 bases of the junction left unmatched. The CDR3 spans 16 residues.

The DNA of the CDR3 is TGTGCCAGCAGTTTTCAGGCGACAGGGGGGGAGTGGAACACTGAAGCTTTCTTT. It yields the protein CASSFQATGGEWNTEAFF. The chain has TRBV28 and TRBJ1-1, with 9 bases fitting TRBD1. This CDR3 comprises 18 residues. The germline CDR1 and CDR2 sequences are MDHEN and SYDVKM. After removal of 3 bases from V and 1 base from J, the junction contained 12 bases not matched to a gene.

In its sample, this clone was seen once. The rearrangement joins TRBV4-1 to TRBJ2-1, with 13 bases aligning to TRBD2. Germline V gene lookup returns CDR1 MGHRA and CDR2 YSYEKL. The CDR3 is made up of 15 amino acids. Losses at the gene ends were 5 bases for V and 4 bases for J; bases not matched to a gene: 2. CDR3 region: CASSRLAGGYNEQFF. CDR3 DNA: TGCGCCAGCAGCAGACTAGCGGGGGGTTACAATGAGCAGTTCTTC.

The rearrangement links TRBV10-3 to TRBJ2-1; the D gene is possibly TRBD1 (5 bases). The V end was cut by 8 bases, the J end by 5 bases, with 13 bases between. The CDR3 is made up of 13 amino acids. Germline CDR1 and CDR2: ENHRY and SYGVKD. The CDR3 coding sequence is TGTGCCATCGGTGGACAAGTAAACAATGAGCAGTTCTTC. This encodes CAIGGQVNNEQFF.

The genes are TRBV19 and TRBJ2-1, with 8 bases aligning to TRBD1. Germline lookup yields CDR1 LNHDA and CDR2 SQIVND (reference sequence). With 3 bases clipped from V and 8 bases from J, the junction kept 9 bases outside the gene matches. This CDR3 is built from 15 residues. The CDR3 loop reads CASSIRDRTGDEQFF. The DNA for the CDR3 is TGTGCCAGTAGTATCCGGGACAGGACCGGGGATGAGCAGTTCTTC. Supplemented by reference TRBV19 and TRBJ2-1, the full variable domain reads DGGITQSPKYLFRKEGQNVTLSCEQNLNHDAMYWYRQDPGQGLRLIYYSQIVNDFQKGDIAEGYSVSREKKESFPLTVTSAQKNPTAFYLCASSIRDRTGDEQFFGPGTRLTVL.

This sequence joins TRBV5-4 and TRBJ2-3, with 7 bases that match TRBD2. V shed 1 base, J shed 5 bases, and the junction held 10 bases outside the gene matches. Germline V gives CDR1 SGHNT, CDR2 YYREEE (reference sequence). The CDR3 has 16 amino acids. CDR3 sequence: CASSLNGGGAGDTQYF. CDR3 bases: TGTGCCAGCAGCTTGAATGGCGGGGGAGCTGGAGATACGCAGTATTTT.

The V call is TRBV10-3, the J call TRBJ2-5, with 10 bases identical to TRBD1. The CDR3 runs to 14 residues. The ends lost 10 bases at V and 5 bases at J; junction bases unmatched: 10. Germline assignment: CDR1 ENHRY and CDR2 SYGVKD. CDR3 DNA: TGTGCCACCCATCATTCGGACAGGGGGGAGACCCAGTACTTC. Translated: CATHHSDRGETQYF.

This clone has a single count. J is TRBJ2-2 and V is TRBV6-5, with a weak D call TRBD1 (6 bases). This CDR3 spans 14 amino acids. Germline CDR1 reads MNHEY; CDR2 reads SVGAGI. V lost 3 bases and J lost 6, with 11 bases in between. The CDR3, as DNA: TGTGCCAGCAGTTATTCAGGGGCAGCCGGGGAGCTGTTTTTT. Its protein product is CASSYSGAAGELFF.

CDR3 in DNA: TGTGCCAGCAGATCGACAGGGGCCACTGAAGCTTTCTTT. Translation: CASRSTGATEAFF. The rearrangement joins TRBV7-2 to TRBJ1-1; 8 nucleotides line up with TRBD1. Germline loops: CDR1 SGHTA, CDR2 FQGNSA. The CDR3 extends over 13 amino acids. J was trimmed by 4 bases and V by 6 bases; bases with no gene match: 4.

V is TRBV5-1 and J is TRBJ2-7, with 9 positions matching TRBD1. This CDR3 is built from 16 residues. From germline, CDR1 is SGHRS and CDR2 YFSETQ. V shed 4 bases, J shed 4 bases, and the junction held 12 bases outside the gene matches. In DNA form, the CDR3 reads TGCGCCAGCAGCCCTCTCGGGGCCGACAGGGGGTACGAGCAGTACTTC. This codes for CASSPLGADRGYEQYF. The variable domain in full, completed from reference TRBV5-1 and TRBJ2-7, reads KAGVTQTPRYLIKTRGQQVTLSCSPISGHRSVSWYQQTPGQGLQFLFEYFSETQRNKGNFPGRFSGRQFSNSRSEMNVSTLELGDSALYLCASSPLGADRGYEQYFGPGTRLTVT.

The J gene is TRBJ1-2, the V gene TRBV12-3 or TRBV12-4, with 8 bases aligning to TRBD1. The CDR3 contains 13 residues. The J segment lost 6 bases and the V segment lost 8 bases, leaving 8 bases of the junction unmatched. As DNA, the CDR3 is TGTGCCAGCGCATACAGGGGGAGGAATGGCTACACCTTC. Protein product: CASAYRGRNGYTF.

The chain is built from TRBV20-1 and TRBJ2-7, with D possibly matching TRBD1 (5 bases). The CDR3 consists of 12 residues. Germline-derived CDR1 and CDR2 are DFQATT and SNEGSKA (reference sequence). Trimming removed 6 bases from V and 3 bases from J, with 12 bases in between. In DNA, the CDR3 is TGCAGTGCCAGTGATGACAGCTACGAGCAGTACTTC. Its protein product is CSASDDSYEQYF.

The gene calls are TRBV7-8 and TRBJ1-1; D might be TRBD1 (5 bases). V lost 3 bases, J lost 6 bases, and 14 bases lay in between. The CDR3 length is 14 residues. Germline assignment: CDR1 SGHVS and CDR2 FQNEAQ. The CDR3 DNA sequence: TGTGCCAGCAGCTTCACCGTGGCGGGGGCTGAAGCTTTCTTT. Translating gives CASSFTVAGAEAFF.

This rearrangement joins TRBV2 to TRBJ2-7, with D uncertain. The CDR3 loop spans 14 amino acids. Trimming left V 2 bases short and J 3 bases short, with 11 bases between. Looked up from germline, CDR1 is SNHLY and CDR2 is FYNNEI. CDR3 sequence reads: CASSESWAGYEQYF. CDR3 bases: TGTGCCAGCAGTGAATCCTGGGCCGGCTACGAGCAGTACTTC.

The chain uses TRBV7-9 and TRBJ1-6; 8 bases match TRBD1. CDR3 length: 15 residues. The junction had 6 bases not matched to a gene; V was cut back by 1 base and J by 10 bases. The germline V gene encodes CDR1 SEHNR and CDR2 FQNEAQ (reference sequence). The CDR3 region has the DNA TGTGCCAGCAGCTTAGGAACAGGGGGTCGGTCACCCCTCCACTTT. Translated, it gives CASSLGTGGRSPLHF.